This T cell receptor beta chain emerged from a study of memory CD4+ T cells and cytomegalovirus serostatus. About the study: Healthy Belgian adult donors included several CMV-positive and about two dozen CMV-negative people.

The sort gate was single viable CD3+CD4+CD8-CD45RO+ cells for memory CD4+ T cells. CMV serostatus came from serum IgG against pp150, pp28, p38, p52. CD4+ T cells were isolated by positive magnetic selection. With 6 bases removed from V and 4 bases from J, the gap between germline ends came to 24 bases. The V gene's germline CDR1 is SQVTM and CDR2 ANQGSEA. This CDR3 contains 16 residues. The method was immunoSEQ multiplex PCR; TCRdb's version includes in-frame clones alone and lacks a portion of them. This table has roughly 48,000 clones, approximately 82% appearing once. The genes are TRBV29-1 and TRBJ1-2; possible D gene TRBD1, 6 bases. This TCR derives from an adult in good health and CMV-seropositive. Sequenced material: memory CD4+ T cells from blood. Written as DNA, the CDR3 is TGCAGCGTGATAGGGGGGCTAGGAGGACGTGGCTATGGCTACACCTTC. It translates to CSVIGGLGGRGYGYTF.